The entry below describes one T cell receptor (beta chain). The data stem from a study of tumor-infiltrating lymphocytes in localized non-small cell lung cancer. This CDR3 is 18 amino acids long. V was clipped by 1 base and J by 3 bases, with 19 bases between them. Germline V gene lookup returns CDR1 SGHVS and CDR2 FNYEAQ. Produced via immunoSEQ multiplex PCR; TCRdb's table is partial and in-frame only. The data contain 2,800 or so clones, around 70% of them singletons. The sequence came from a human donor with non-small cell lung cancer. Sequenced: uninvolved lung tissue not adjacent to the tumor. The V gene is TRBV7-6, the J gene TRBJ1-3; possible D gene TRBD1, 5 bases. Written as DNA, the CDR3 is TGTGCCAGCAGCTTAGTGGGACTGAAATCAGGAGGTGGAAACACCATATATTTT. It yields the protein CASSLVGLKSGGGNTIYF.